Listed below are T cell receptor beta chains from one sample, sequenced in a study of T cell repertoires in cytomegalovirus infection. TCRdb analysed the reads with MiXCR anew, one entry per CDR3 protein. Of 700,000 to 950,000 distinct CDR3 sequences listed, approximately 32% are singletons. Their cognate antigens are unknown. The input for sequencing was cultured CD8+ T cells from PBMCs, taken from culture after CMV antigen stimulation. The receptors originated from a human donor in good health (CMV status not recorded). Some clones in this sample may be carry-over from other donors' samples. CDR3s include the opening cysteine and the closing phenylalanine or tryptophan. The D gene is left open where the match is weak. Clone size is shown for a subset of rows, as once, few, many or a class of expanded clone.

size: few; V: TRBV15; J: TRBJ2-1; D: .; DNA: TGTGCCACCAGCAGGGAAATCTCCTACAATGAGCAGTTCTTC; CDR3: CATSREISYNEQFF
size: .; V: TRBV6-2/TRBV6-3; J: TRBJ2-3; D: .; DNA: TGTGCCACTCGAGGGGGGTTGGATACGCAGTATTTT; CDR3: CATRGGLDTQYF
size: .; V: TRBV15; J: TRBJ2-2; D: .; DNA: TGTGCCACCAGCAGAGGAGCCCCAGGGGCGGCGGACACCGGGGAGCTGTTTTTT; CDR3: CATSRGAPGAADTGELFF
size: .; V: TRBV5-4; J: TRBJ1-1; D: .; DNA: TGTGCCAGCAGCATGGAGGATTCTGAAGCTTTCTTT; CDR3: CASSMEDSEAFF
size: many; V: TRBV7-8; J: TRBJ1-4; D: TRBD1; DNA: TGTGCCAGCAGCTTAGCGCAGTTCAGGGGGATCGAAAAACTGTTTTTT; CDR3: CASSLAQFRGIEKLFF
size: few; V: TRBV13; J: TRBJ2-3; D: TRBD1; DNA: TGTGCCAGCAGCTCGATTTCCGACAGGGTTGGGAGCACAGATACGCAGTATTTT; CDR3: CASSSISDRVGSTDTQYF
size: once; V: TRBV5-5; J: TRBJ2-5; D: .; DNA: TGTGCCAGCAGCGGAGGGTGGCAAGAGACCCAGTACTTC; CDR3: CASSGGWQETQYF
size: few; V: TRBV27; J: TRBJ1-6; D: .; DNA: TGTGCCAGCAGTGGGACATACAGCTCCTATAATTCACCCCTCCACTTT; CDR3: CASSGTYSSYNSPLHF
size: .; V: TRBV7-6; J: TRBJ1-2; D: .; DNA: TGTGCCAGCAGCTTATTGGCAGGCAACTATGGCTACACCTTC; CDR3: CASSLLAGNYGYTF
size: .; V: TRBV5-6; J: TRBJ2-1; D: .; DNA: TGTGCCAGCAGCTCCCCCCACAGGGCCTCCTACAATGATCAGTTCTTC; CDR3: CASSSPHRASYNDQFF
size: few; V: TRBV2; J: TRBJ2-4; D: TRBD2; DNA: TGTGCCAGCAATATCGAGAGCGGGGGGCGGACCAAAAACATTCAGTACTTC; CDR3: CASNIESGGRTKNIQYF
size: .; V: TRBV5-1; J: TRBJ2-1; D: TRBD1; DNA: TGCGCCAGCAGGTCCGGGACAGGGGTGAATGAGCAGTTCTTC; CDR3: CASRSGTGVNEQFF
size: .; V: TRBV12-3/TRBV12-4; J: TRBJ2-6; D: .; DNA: TGTGCCAGCCCAGAGGCCAACGTCCTGACTTTC; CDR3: CASPEANVLTF
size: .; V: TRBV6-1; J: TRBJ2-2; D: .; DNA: TGTGCCACCGAGGGAGTCCACGGGGAGCTGTTTTTT; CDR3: CATEGVHGELFF
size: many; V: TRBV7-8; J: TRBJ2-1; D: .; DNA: TGTGCCAGCCGTGGGGGCCGTACTACCTACAATGAGCAGTTCTTC; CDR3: CASRGGRTTYNEQFF
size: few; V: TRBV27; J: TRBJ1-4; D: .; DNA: TGTGCCAGTAGTTTAAGACAGGCCGCAACTAATGAAAAACTGTTTTTT; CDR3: CASSLRQAATNEKLFF
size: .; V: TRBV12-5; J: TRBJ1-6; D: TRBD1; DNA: TGTGCTAGTGGACAGGGGGCCTATAATTCACCCCTCCACTTT; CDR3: CASGQGAYNSPLHF
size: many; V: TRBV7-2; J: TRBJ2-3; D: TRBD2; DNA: TGTGCCAGCAGCTTGTCGGGGGGGGCCCCAAAAGATACGCAGTATTTT; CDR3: CASSLSGGAPKDTQYF
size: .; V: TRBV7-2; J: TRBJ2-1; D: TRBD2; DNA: TGTGCCAGCAGCGTAGGCGGACTAGCGGTGTACAATGAGCAGTTCTTC; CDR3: CASSVGGLAVYNEQFF
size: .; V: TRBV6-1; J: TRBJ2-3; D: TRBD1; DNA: TGTGCCAGCAGTGGGTCGTACCGGGACAGAAGCACAGATACGCAGTATTTT; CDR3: CASSGSYRDRSTDTQYF
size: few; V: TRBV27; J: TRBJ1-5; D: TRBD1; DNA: TGTGCCAGCAGTTCGGACAGGAGGGTTCAGCCCCAGCATTTT; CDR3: CASSSDRRVQPQHF
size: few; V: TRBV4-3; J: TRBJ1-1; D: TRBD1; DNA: TGCGCCAGCAGGGTCTCTTGGCAGGGGGCGAAATACACTGAAGCTTTCTTT; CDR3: CASRVSWQGAKYTEAFF
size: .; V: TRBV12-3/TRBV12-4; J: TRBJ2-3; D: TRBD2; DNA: TGTGCCAGCAGTTCGTCTAGCGGGGGGCTGGCAGATACGCAGTATTTT; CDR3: CASSSSSGGLADTQYF
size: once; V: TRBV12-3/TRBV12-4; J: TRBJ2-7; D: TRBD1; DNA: TGTGCCAGCAGCACCATACCCGACAGGGACCCTTACGAGCAGTACTTC; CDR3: CASSTIPDRDPYEQYF
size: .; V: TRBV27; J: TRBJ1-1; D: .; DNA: TGTGCCAGCAGCACCACTCCGGCGGGTCATGAAGCTTTCTTT; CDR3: CASSTTPAGHEAFF
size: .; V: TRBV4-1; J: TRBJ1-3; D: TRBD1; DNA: TGCGCCAGCAGCCAAGAGGTAGTCGGGTGGACAGGGTGGCGATTTGGAAACACCATATATTTT; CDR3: CASSQEVVGWTGWRFGNTIYF
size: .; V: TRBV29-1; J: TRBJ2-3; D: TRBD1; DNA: TGCAGCGTTGCGGGGACAGGGCTTAGCACAGATACGCAGTATTTT; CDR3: CSVAGTGLSTDTQYF